The following is a T cell receptor (beta chain) sequence with its context. This specimen comes from a study of blood T cell repertoires in COVID-19. At the level of the study: Some COVID-19 samples were acute and others convalescent; all came from the United States, Italy and Spain.

Sequenced by immunoSEQ multiplex PCR; TCRdb stores in-frame clones only, minus some. The data contain under 500,000 clones, 70% to 90% of them singletons. Germline assignment: CDR1 SEHNR and CDR2 FQNEAQ (reference sequence). The CDR3 is 15 amino acids. Trimming at V came to 2 bases and at J to 3 bases, leaving 6 bases not matched to a gene. The chain combines TRBV7-9 with TRBJ2-7; TRBD2 matches 8 bases. The origin of this receptor is a woman aged 18-30 years with acute COVID-19. The source material was PBMCs or T cells enriched from blood (not recorded which). Written as DNA, the CDR3 is TGTGCCAGCAGCTTAAGTGAGCGGGAGTTCTACGAGCAGTACTTC. This encodes CASSLSEREFYEQYF.